This TCR beta chain was identified in a study of blood T cell repertoires in COVID-19. TCRdb's copy holds only in-frame clones and misses some; the assay was immunoSEQ multiplex PCR. The table records hundreds of thousands of clones, about 91% of them present only once. V shed 4 bases and J shed 0 bases, with 9 bases lying between them. The CDR3 has 14 amino acids. Germline values: CDR1 MNHEY, CDR2 SVGAGI. The V gene is TRBV6-5, the J gene TRBJ1-1; the D gene is possibly TRBD1 (6 bases). The TCR was taken from a woman between 25 and 40 years old with COVID-19, enrolled during active disease. Sequenced: peripheral blood. This chain's CDR3 is CASSSNRVNTEAFF. Written as DNA, the CDR3 is TGTGCCAGCAGTTCAAACAGGGTGAACACTGAAGCTTTCTTT.